The 13 T cell receptor beta chains below were found in one sample sequenced in a study of blood T cell repertoires in COVID-19 (dated by TCRdb to 2018 to 2020). The library was obtained by the immunoSEQ multiplex PCR assay. TCRdb re-hosts the immuneACCESS table, in-frame sequences only. Its copies lack some clones; in the studies checked, an unresolved V gene accounts for under half of them, and the cause for the rest is not known. For this sample there are some 140,000 clones; around three quarters appear just once. 13% of the sample is in the top ten clones. The sequencing sample was made of peripheral blood. Every receptor here comes from an older man with acute or convalescent COVID-19.

The chain links TRBV5-4 to TRBJ2-2, with D maybe TRBD2 (5 bases). CDR3 size: 15 residues. Trimming took off 7 bases at V and 0 bases at J, with 13 bases between the two ends. Looked up from germline, CDR1 is SGHNT and CDR2 is YYREEE (reference sequence). CDR3: CASRKDGTNTGELFF. In DNA form, the CDR3 reads TGTGCCAGCCGCAAGGACGGGACGAACACCGGGGAGCTGTTTTTT.

This rearrangement joins TRBV7-9 to TRBJ1-5, with TRBD1 as a possible D gene (6 bases). The CDR3 length is 15 residues. Trimming stripped 4 bases from V and 3 bases from J, with 13 bases between. Germline loops: CDR1 SEHNR, CDR2 FQNEAQ (reference sequence). The CDR3 DNA is TGTGCCAGCAGCTCCGGGGGGGGGCTCAATCAGCCCCAGCATTTT. Translated, it gives CASSSGGGLNQPQHF.

The chain couples TRBV5-6 to TRBJ2-3; 10 nucleotides align to TRBD2. After removal of 3 bases from V and 5 bases from J, the junction contained 6 bases not matched to a gene. Germline V gene sequence: CDR1 SGHDT, CDR2 YYEEEE. The CDR3 consists of 15 residues. CDR3 amino acids: CASSSLAGSGDTQYF. CDR3 DNA: TGTGCCAGCAGCTCACTAGCGGGGTCGGGAGATACGCAGTATTTT.

The chain links TRBV18 to TRBJ1-6; D might be TRBD1 (6 bases). V gave up 0 bases and J gave up 7 bases, with 13 bases separating them. The CDR3 runs 16 residues. Germline V gene lookup returns CDR1 KGHSH and CDR2 LQKENI. CDR3 in amino acids: CASSPPSGVGNSPLHF. CDR3 DNA: TGTGCCAGCTCACCACCGTCAGGGGTGGGCAATTCACCCCTCCACTTT.

The J gene is TRBJ1-1, the V gene TRBV18; weak D call: TRBD1 (5 bases). With 4 bases removed from V and 5 bases from J, the gap between germline ends came to 11 bases. CDR1 is KGHSH and CDR2 is LQKENI in the germline V gene. The CDR3 spans 13 residues. As DNA, the CDR3 is TGTGCCAGCTCACAGGGGCGCAGGACTGAAGCTTTCTTT. Translating it yields CASSQGRRTEAFF.

This rearrangement joins TRBV9 to TRBJ2-2, with TRBD2 matching over 7 bases. This CDR3 spans 15 amino acids. V was pared by 7 bases and J by 7 bases, with 13 bases of the junction left unmatched. The V gene's germline CDR1 is SGDLS and CDR2 YYNGEE. CDR3 region: CASRAGVGVGGELFF. The CDR3 nucleotides read TGTGCCAGCCGGGCGGGGGTTGGAGTAGGCGGGGAGCTGTTTTTT. The full variable domain, rest sourced from reference TRBV9 and TRBJ2-2, is DSGVTQTPKHLITATGQRVTLRCSPRSGDLSVYWYQQSLDQGLQFLIQYYNGEERAKGNILERFSAQQFPDLHSELNLSSLELGDSALYFCASRAGVGVGGELFFGEGSRLTVL.

The chain uses TRBV19 and TRBJ2-3, with D tentatively TRBD2 (8 bases). Trimming pared 8 bases from V and 0 bases from J, leaving 21 bases between. The CDR3 spans 17 residues. Germline CDR1 and CDR2: LNHDA and SQIVND (reference sequence). CDR3 residues: CASGRQGLDLSTDTQYF. CDR3 bases: TGTGCCAGTGGGAGACAGGGACTAGACCTTAGCACAGATACGCAGTATTTT.

The V and J genes are TRBV19 and TRBJ1-5; D is unresolved. The germline gives CDR1 LNHDA, CDR2 SQIVND (reference sequence). The CDR3 extends over 14 amino acids. V was clipped by 3 bases and J by 5 bases, with 11 bases between them. CDR3 protein: CASSILDGDQPQHF. CDR3 DNA: TGTGCCAGTAGTATCCTCGACGGAGATCAGCCCCAGCATTTT.

This clone was seen more than once but under ten times. The sample has other DNA sequences that encode this CDR3 too. V and J are TRBV30 and TRBJ1-1; unclear D gene. Trimming removed 2 bases from V and 5 bases from J, with 9 bases in between. The length of the CDR3 is 12 residues. The germline V gene has CDR1 GTSNPN and CDR2 SVGIG (reference sequence). The CDR3 protein is CAWSLGGTEAFF. The CDR3, as DNA: TGTGCCTGGAGTCTAGGAGGGACTGAAGCTTTCTTT.

The CDR3 bases are TGTGCCAGCAGCTTAGATCCAGGATCCGAGCAGTACTTC. The encoded protein is CASSLDPGSEQYF. The J gene is TRBJ2-7, the V gene TRBV7-9; D not resolved. The germline V gene has CDR1 SEHNR and CDR2 FQNEAQ (reference sequence). The CDR3 is 13 amino acids. Trimming took 1 base from V and 6 from J, leaving 10 bases between them.

This clone was recorded once. V usage is TRBV28 and J usage is TRBJ1-1, with a possible D match to TRBD1 (5 bases). V was trimmed by 8 bases and J by 4 bases, leaving 14 bases between them. The CDR3 length is 13 residues. The germline V gene encodes CDR1 MDHEN and CDR2 SYDVKM. The CDR3 loop is CASVRSGGTEAFF. Here the CDR3 DNA reads TGTGCCAGCGTGAGGTCGGGGGGCACTGAAGCTTTCTTT.

This clone was seen a handful of times. V and J are TRBV7-8 and TRBJ2-7, with D perhaps TRBD2 (5 bases). Germline loops: CDR1 SGHVS, CDR2 FQNEAQ. The CDR3 extends over 12 amino acids. V was shortened by 4 bases and J by 2 bases, with 6 bases between the two germline ends. CDR3 sequence (DNA): TGTGCCAGCAGCTCGACTACCTACGAGCAGTACTTC. Its protein is CASSSTTYEQYF.

The gene calls are TRBV10-3 and TRBJ2-7; 9 positions match TRBD2. Trimming at V came to 10 bases and at J to 5 bases, leaving 6 bases not matched to a gene. This CDR3 has 12 residues. Looked up from germline, CDR1 is ENHRY and CDR2 is SYGVKD. In nucleotides, the CDR3 is TGTGCCACCCTTAGCGGGGGCGACGAGCAGTACTTC. Its protein product is CATLSGGDEQYF.